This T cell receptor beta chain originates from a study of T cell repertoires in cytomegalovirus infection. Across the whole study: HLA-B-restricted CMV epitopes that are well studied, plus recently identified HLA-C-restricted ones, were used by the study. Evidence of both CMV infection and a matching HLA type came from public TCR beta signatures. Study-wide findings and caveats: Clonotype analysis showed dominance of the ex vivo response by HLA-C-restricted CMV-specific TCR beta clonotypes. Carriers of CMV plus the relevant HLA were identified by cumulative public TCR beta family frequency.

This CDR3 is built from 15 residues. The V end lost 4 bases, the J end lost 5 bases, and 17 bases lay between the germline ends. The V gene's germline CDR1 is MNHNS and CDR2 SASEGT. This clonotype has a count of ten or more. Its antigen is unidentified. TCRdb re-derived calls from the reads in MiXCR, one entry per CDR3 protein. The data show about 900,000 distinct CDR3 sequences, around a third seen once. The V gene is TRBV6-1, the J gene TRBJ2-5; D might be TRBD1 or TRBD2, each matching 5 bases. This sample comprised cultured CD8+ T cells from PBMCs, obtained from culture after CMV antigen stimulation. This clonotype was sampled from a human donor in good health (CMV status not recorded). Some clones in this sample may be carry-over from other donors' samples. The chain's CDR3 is CASSVRDDFLETQYF. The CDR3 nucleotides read TGTGCCAGCAGTGTCCGGGACGACTTCCTGGAGACCCAGTACTTC.